The 18 T cell receptor beta chains reported below all come from one sample, sequenced in a study of identical twins' blood T cells. TCRdb re-called the 5' RACE reads with MiXCR, one entry per CDR3 protein. The table has about 370,000 distinct CDR3 sequences, 28% seen once. Sequenced input: PBMCs. These TCRs come from a woman aged 18 to 55 in good health.

The chain couples TRBV12-3 or TRBV12-4 to TRBJ1-1; D remains ambiguous. V lost 6 bases and J 6 bases, leaving 14 bases between the germline ends. The CDR3 loop spans 13 amino acids. The CDR3 spells CASRPYVGPEAFF. For the CDR3, the DNA is TGTGCCAGCAGGCCCTATGTCGGACCTGAAGCTTTCTTT.

The V and J genes are TRBV12-3 or TRBV12-4 and TRBJ2-7, with TRBD2 identical over 9 bases. Trimming at V came to 1 base and at J to 5 bases, leaving 9 bases not matched to a gene. The CDR3 is 16 amino acids. Written as DNA, the CDR3 is TGTGCCAGCAGTTTAGGTAGTAGCGGGAGTTTCCACGAGCAGTACTTC. Residues: CASSLGSSGSFHEQYF.

The chain links TRBV20-1 to TRBJ2-1; D possibly uses TRBD1 or TRBD2 (5 bases each). This CDR3 comprises 16 residues. Germline V gene data show CDR1 as DFQATT and CDR2 as SNEGSKA (reference sequence). With 5 bases removed from V and 3 bases from J, the gap between germline ends came to 20 bases. The CDR3 DNA sequence: TGCAGTGCTTATCCGGGACGTCTATCTGTCTACAATGAGCAGTTCTTC. Protein product: CSAYPGRLSVYNEQFF.

This clonotype has only a few counts. CDR3 region: CASSLVLSTDTQYF. The CDR3 nucleotides are TGTGCCAGCAGCCTCGTGCTGAGCACAGATACGCAGTATTTT. The chain couples TRBV12-3 or TRBV12-4 to TRBJ2-3; the D is unclear. The CDR3 consists of 14 residues. Trimming shortened V by 6 bases and J by 0 bases, and 10 bases separated the two germline ends.

This clonotype has more than one count but fewer than ten. The chain is built from TRBV24-1 and TRBJ2-1; D perhaps matches TRBD1 (6 bases). The CDR3 sequence is 15 residues long. Per the germline V gene, CDR1 is KGHDR and CDR2 is SFDVKD. Trimming took off 2 bases at V and 5 bases at J, with 12 bases between the two ends. The CDR3 loop reads CATSDSGTPNNEQFF. For the CDR3, the DNA is TGTGCCACCAGTGATTCCGGGACACCCAACAATGAGCAGTTCTTC.

The J gene is TRBJ1-1, the V gene TRBV6-6, with D perhaps matching TRBD1 (6 bases). CDR3 length: 15 amino acids. The germline V gene encodes CDR1 MNHNY and CDR2 SVGAGI (reference sequence). Trimming removed 6 bases at V and 1 base at J, with 15 bases between. DNA for the CDR3: TGTGCCAGCAGGTGGAGGGGGACGGAGAACACTGAAGCTTTCTTT. Translating gives CASRWRGTENTEAFF.

Written as DNA, the CDR3 is TGTGCCAGCAGCAAGACCGGGACAGGCTACAATGAGCAGTTCTTC. It translates to CASSKTGTGYNEQFF. The J gene is TRBJ2-1, the V gene TRBV7-2, with 8 nucleotides matching TRBD1. This CDR3 region has 15 residues. The junction had 6 bases not matched to a gene; V was cut back by 5 bases and J by 3 bases. The germline CDR1 and CDR2 sequences are SGHTA and FQGNSA.

The rearrangement uses TRBV20-1 and TRBJ2-6; weak D call: TRBD1 (6 bases). The CDR3 totals 15 residues. Trimming left V 5 bases short and J 0 bases short, with 11 bases between. Germline values: CDR1 DFQATT, CDR2 SNEGSKA (reference sequence). The CDR3, as DNA: TGCAGTGCTGTGGACAGAATCTCTGGGGCCAACGTCCTGACTTTC. Its translation is CSAVDRISGANVLTF.

The chain employs TRBV7-6 and TRBJ1-4, with D perhaps TRBD1 (5 bases). The CDR3 spans 15 residues. V lost 0 bases, J lost 4 bases, and 9 bases lay in between. In germline, CDR1 is SGHVS, CDR2 FNYEAQ. The chain's CDR3 is CASSLAGVGNEKLFF. In DNA form, the CDR3 reads TGTGCCAGCAGCTTAGCGGGGGTGGGTAATGAAAAACTGTTTTTT.

The rearrangement links TRBV7-2 to TRBJ1-1, with no clear D. V was cut by 5 bases and J by 3 bases, with 10 bases left in between. The CDR3 extends over 13 amino acids. The germline gives CDR1 SGHTA, CDR2 FQGNSA. CDR3 bases: TGTGCCAGCAGCCCCGGGAGGTACACTGAAGCTTTCTTT. It codes for CASSPGRYTEAFF.

The chain uses TRBV5-1 and TRBJ2-7, with 7 bases matching TRBD1. Losses at the gene ends were 4 bases for V and 5 bases for J; bases not matched to a gene: 6. Germline values: CDR1 SGHRS, CDR2 YFSETQ. The CDR3 length is 13 residues. The DNA of the CDR3 is TGCGCCAGCAGCCCTCCGACAGGGAACGAGCAGTACTTC. This encodes CASSPPTGNEQYF.

Turning to this clonotype: A much larger clone lies one base from this, so it may be a read error. The chain carries TRBV2 and TRBJ2-3, with unresolved D. This CDR3 has 12 amino acids. Germline CDR1 is SNHLY and CDR2 is FYNNEI. The DNA of the CDR3 is TGTGTCAGCAGCGAAATAACAGATACGCAGTATTTT. As protein: CVSSEITDTQYF. Full variable domain (rest looked up from reference TRBV2 and TRBJ2-3): EPEVTQTPSHQVTQMGQEVILRCVPISNHLYFYWYRQILGQKVEFLVSFYNNEISEKSEIFDDQFSVERPDGSNFTLKIRSTKLEDSAMYFCVSSEITDTQYFGPGTRLTVL.

The chain couples TRBV5-6 to TRBJ1-5, with unresolved D. Germline V gene data show CDR1 as SGHDT and CDR2 as YYEEEE. Between the trimmed V and J ends, which lost 3 bases and 11 bases, there was a span of 12 bases. The CDR3 is 12 amino acids. CDR3 residues: CASSYSRQAQHF. The CDR3 coding sequence is TGTGCCAGCAGCTACTCCCGCCAGGCCCAGCATTTT.

This rearrangement joins TRBV20-1 to TRBJ2-1, with TRBD2 matching over 8 bases. V gave up 5 bases and J gave up 6 bases; unmatched junction bases: 9. Per the germline V gene, CDR1 is DFQATT and CDR2 is SNEGSKA (reference sequence). This CDR3 comprises 14 residues. CDR3 region: CSAGLASVGNEQFF. CDR3 nucleotides: TGCAGTGCTGGACTAGCAAGTGTCGGCAATGAGCAGTTCTTC.

This clonotype was counted only a few times. V gene TRBV12-3 or TRBV12-4 combines with J gene TRBJ1-2; D not resolved. This CDR3 region has 14 residues. Trimming took 6 bases from V and 6 from J, leaving 17 bases between them. CDR3 nucleotides: TGTGCCAGCAGCCCTCCTATGGGTGCCCATGGCTACACCTTC. Protein sequence: CASSPPMGAHGYTF.

The sample holds many counts of this clonotype. J is TRBJ1-1 and V is TRBV3-1, with D possibly matching TRBD1 (5 bases). Germline CDR1 reads LGHDT; CDR2 reads YNNKEL (reference sequence). The V gene lost 1 base and the J gene lost 0 bases, with 9 bases spanning the gap. The CDR3 is 15 amino acids. CDR3 nucleotide sequence: TGTGCCAGCAGCCAAGGGGGCTTGATGAACACTGAAGCTTTCTTT. As protein: CASSQGGLMNTEAFF.

This clonotype has only a few counts. V and J are TRBV7-9 and TRBJ1-1; tentatively, D is TRBD1 (6 bases). The CDR3 runs to 15 residues. Trimming cost V 5 bases and J 5 bases, with 18 bases left between them. In germline, CDR1 is SEHNR, CDR2 FQNEAQ (reference sequence). In DNA, the CDR3 is TGTGCCAGCAGCAAGAATCAGGGGAAGGGAACTGAAGCTTTCTTT. Protein product: CASSKNQGKGTEAFF.

The gene calls are TRBV5-4 and TRBJ2-5; 7 bases map to TRBD1. The junction had 13 bases not matched to a gene; V was cut back by 3 bases and J by 5 bases. Germline V gene data show CDR1 as SGHNT and CDR2 as YYREEE (reference sequence). The CDR3 is 16 residues long. The CDR3 nucleotides read TGTGCCAGCAGCTCACAATCCTCTACAGGGGATGAGACCCAGTACTTC. Translating it yields CASSSQSSTGDETQYF. The complete variable domain, with remaining parts taken from reference TRBV5-4 and TRBJ2-5, reads ETGVTQSPTHLIKTRGQQVTLRCSSQSGHNTVSWYQQALGQGPQFIFQYYREEENGRGNFPPRFSGLQFPNYSSELNVNALELDDSALYLCASSSQSSTGDETQYFGPGTRLLVL.